This T cell receptor (beta chain) was recovered during a study of metastatic and nonmetastatic thyroid tumors. Study findings and constraints: A significant increase in TCR beta diversity was reportedly seen in malignant thyroid tumors relative to benign nodules, in blood and tumor.

In the source study's methods: Built for papillary thyroid cancer, a distant-metastasis classifier drew on CDR3 differences across clinicopathological groups. With MiXCR, TCRdb reprocessed the PCR reads. The V and J calls and clone size are TCRdb's, not the authors'. The repertoire consists of about 21,000 clones, with 22% occurring once and the leading ten covering about 10%. None of the patients had undergone any treatment ahead of thyroid surgery. Germline V CDR1 and CDR2: MNHNS, SASEGT. The trim removed 6 bases at V and 5 bases at J, leaving 8 bases unmatched. There are 15 residues in the CDR3. Note on this clone: The antigen remains undetermined.

The clonotype originates from a male donor with papillary thyroid cancer or a benign thyroid nodule (not recorded which). Some clones in this sample may be carry-over from other donors' samples. The sample taken for sequencing was tumor tissue. This chain connects TRBV6-1 to TRBJ2-7, with 12 positions matching TRBD2. The CDR3 DNA sequence: TGTGCCAGCAGGAATGGACTAGCGGGGTCCCACGAGCAGTACTTC. Translating gives CASRNGLAGSHEQYF.